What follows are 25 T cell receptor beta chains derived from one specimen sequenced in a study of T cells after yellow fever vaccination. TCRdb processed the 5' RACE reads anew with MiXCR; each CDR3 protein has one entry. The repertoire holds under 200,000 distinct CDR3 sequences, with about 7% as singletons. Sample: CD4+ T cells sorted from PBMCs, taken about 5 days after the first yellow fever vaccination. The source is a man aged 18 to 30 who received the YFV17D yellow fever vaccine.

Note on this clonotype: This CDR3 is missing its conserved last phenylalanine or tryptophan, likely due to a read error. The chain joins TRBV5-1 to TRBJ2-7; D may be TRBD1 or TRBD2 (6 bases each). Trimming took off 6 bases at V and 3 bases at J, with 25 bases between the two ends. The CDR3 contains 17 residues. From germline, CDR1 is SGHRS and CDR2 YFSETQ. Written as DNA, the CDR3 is TGCGCCAGCACCGCCCGGGACAAGGTGGAGGGAGGCTACGAGCAGTACTCC. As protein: CASTARDKVEGGYEQYS.

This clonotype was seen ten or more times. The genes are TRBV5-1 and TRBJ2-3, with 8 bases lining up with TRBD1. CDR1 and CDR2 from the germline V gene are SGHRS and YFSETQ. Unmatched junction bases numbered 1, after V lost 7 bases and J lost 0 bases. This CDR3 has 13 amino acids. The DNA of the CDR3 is TGCGCCAGCCGGACAGGGAGCACAGATACGCAGTATTTT. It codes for CASRTGSTDTQYF.

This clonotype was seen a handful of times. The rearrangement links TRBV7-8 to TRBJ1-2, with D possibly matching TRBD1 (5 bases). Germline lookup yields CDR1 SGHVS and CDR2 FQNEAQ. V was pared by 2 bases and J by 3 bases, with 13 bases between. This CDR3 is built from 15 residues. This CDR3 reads CASSLRGRTHYGYTF. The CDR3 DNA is TGTGCCAGCAGCTTAAGGGGCAGAACTCACTATGGCTACACCTTC.

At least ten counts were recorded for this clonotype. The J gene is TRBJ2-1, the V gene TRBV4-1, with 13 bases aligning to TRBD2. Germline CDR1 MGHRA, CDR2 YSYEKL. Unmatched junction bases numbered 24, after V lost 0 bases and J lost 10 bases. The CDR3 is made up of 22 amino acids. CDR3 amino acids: CASSQEAIVGLAGSPARREQFF. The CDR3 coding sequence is TGCGCCAGCAGCCAAGAAGCAATCGTGGGACTAGCGGGGAGTCCGGCCCGTAGAGAGCAGTTCTTC.

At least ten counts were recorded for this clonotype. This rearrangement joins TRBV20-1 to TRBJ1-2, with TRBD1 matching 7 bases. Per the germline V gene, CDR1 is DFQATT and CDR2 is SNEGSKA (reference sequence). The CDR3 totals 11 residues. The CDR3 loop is CRVEGASGYTF. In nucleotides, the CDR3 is TGCAGGGTGGAGGGGGCTTCTGGCTACACCTTC.

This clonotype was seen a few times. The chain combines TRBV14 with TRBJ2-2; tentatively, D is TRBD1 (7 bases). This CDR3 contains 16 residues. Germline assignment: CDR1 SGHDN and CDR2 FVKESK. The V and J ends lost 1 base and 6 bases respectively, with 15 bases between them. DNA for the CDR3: TGTGCCAGCAGCCAAGGCCCAGGGGGGTGGCCCGGGGAGCTGTTTTTT. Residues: CASSQGPGGWPGELFF.

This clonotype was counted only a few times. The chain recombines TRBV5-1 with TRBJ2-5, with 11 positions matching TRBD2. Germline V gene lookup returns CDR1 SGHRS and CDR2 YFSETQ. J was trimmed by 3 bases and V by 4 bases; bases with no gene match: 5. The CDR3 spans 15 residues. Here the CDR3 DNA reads TGCGCCAGCAGCCCTATGACTAGCGGGAAAGAGACCCAGTACTTC. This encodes CASSPMTSGKETQYF.

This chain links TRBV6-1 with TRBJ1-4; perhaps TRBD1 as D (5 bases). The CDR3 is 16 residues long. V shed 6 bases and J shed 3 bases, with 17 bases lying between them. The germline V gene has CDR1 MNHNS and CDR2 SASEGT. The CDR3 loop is CASSSVWGSANEKLFF. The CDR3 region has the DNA TGTGCCAGCAGCTCCGTGTGGGGCTCGGCTAATGAAAAACTGTTTTTT.

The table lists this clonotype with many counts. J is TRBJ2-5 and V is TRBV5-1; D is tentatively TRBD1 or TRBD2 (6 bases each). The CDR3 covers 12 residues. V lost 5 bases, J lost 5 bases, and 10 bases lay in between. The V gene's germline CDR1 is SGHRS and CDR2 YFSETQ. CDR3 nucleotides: TGCGCCAGCAGGGACAGCGGGGAGACCCAGTACTTC. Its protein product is CASRDSGETQYF.

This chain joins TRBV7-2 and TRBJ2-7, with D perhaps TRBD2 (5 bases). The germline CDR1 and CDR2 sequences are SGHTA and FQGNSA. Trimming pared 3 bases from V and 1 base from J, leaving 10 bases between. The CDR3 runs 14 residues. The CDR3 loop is CASSFTEGSYEQYV. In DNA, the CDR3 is TGTGCCAGCAGCTTCACCGAGGGTTCCTACGAGCAGTACGTC.

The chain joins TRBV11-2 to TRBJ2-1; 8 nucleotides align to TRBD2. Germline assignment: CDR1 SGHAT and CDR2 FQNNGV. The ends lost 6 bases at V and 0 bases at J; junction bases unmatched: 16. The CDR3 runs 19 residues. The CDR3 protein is CASRRLARRIRSSYNEQFF. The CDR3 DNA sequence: TGTGCCAGCAGACGACTAGCGCGGAGAATACGGAGCTCCTACAATGAGCAGTTCTTC.

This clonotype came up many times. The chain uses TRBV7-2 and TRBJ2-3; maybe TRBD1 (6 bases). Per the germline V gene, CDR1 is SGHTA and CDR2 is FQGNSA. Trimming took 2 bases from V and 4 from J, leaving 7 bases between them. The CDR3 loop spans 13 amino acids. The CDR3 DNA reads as TGTGCCAGCAGCTTACCAGGGGCAGATACGCAGTATTTT. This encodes CASSLPGADTQYF.

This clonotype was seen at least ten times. This CDR3 reads CASSGGSGEQETQYF. The DNA of the CDR3 is TGTGCCAGCAGTGGGGGCTCTGGGGAACAAGAGACCCAGTACTTC. The chain has TRBV2 and TRBJ2-5; perhaps TRBD1 as D (5 bases). The CDR3 is made up of 15 amino acids. Trimming left V 4 bases short and J 2 bases short, with 14 bases between. Germline CDR1 is SNHLY and CDR2 is FYNNEI.

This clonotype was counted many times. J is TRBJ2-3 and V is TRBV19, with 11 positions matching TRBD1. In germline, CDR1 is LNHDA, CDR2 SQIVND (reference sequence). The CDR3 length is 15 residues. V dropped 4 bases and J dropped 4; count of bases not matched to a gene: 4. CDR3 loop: CASSRTGGISDTQYF. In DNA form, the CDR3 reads TGTGCCAGTAGTAGGACAGGGGGCATTTCAGATACGCAGTATTTT.

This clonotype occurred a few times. CDR3 sequence reads: CASSSYHIGGYTF. The DNA of the CDR3 is TGTGCCAGCAGCTCCTATCACATAGGCGGCTACACCTTC. This chain uses TRBV7-2 with TRBJ1-2; D not certain. The CDR3 consists of 13 residues. Trimming pared 4 bases from V and 8 bases from J, leaving 14 bases between. CDR1 is SGHTA, CDR2 FQGNSA, per germline.

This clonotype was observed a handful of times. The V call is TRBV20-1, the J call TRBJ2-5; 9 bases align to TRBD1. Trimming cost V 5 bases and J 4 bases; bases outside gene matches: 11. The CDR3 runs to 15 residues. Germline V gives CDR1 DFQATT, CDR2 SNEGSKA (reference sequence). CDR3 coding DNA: TGCAGTGCTGCCCACGCGACAGGGGGGGCAGAGACCCAGTACTTC. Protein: CSAAHATGGAETQYF.

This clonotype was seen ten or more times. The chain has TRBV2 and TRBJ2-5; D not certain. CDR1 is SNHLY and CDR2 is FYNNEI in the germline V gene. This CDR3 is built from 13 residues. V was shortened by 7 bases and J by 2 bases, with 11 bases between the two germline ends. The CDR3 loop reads CASMRSHQETQYF. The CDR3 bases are TGTGCCAGCATGAGGAGCCATCAAGAGACCCAGTACTTC.

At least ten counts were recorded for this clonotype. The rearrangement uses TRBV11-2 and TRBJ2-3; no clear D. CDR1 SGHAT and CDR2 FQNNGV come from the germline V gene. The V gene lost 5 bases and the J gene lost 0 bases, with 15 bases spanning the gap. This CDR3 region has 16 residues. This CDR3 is CASSPSIGFSTDTQYF. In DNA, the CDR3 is TGTGCCAGCAGCCCCTCTATAGGGTTTAGCACAGATACGCAGTATTTT.

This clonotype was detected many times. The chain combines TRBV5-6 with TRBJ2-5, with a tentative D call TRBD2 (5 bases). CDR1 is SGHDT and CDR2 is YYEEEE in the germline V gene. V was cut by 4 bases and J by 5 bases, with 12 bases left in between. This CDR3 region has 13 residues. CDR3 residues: CASSGKRRETQYF. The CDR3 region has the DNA TGTGCCAGCAGCGGTAAAAGGAGGGAGACCCAGTACTTC.

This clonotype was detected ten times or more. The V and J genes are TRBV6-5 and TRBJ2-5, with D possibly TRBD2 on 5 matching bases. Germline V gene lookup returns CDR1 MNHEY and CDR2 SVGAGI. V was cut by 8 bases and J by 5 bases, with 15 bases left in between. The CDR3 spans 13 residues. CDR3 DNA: TGTGCCAGCGGAGTACCGGGGAAGGAGACCCAGTACTTC. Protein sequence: CASGVPGKETQYF.

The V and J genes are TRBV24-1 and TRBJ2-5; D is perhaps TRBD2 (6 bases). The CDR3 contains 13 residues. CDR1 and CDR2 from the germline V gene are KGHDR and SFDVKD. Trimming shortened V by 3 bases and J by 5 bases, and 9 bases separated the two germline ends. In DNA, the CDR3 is TGTGCCACCAGTGATACTCGGGGGGAGACCCAGTACTTC. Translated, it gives CATSDTRGETQYF.

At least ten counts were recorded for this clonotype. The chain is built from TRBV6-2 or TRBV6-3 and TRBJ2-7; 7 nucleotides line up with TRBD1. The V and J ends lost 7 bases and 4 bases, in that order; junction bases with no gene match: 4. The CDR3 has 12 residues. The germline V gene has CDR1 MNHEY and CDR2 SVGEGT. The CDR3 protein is CASNAGGYEQYV. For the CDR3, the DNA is TGTGCCAGCAATGCAGGGGGATACGAGCAGTACGTC.

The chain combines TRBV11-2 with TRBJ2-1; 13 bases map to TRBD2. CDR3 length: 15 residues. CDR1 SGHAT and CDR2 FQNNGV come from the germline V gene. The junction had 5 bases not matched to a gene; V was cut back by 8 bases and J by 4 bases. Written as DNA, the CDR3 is TGTGCCAGCGGGTCGGGACTAGCGGGGTACAATGAGCAGTTCTTC. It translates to CASGSGLAGYNEQFF.

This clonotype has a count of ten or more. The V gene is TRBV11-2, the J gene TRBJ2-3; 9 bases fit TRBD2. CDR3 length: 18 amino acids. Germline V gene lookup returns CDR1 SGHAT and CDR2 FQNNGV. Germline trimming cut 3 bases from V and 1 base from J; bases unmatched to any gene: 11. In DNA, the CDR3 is TGTGCCAGCAGCTTTAGTGGCCAGGCGGGGGGGCGCACAGATACGCAGTATTTT. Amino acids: CASSFSGQAGGRTDTQYF.

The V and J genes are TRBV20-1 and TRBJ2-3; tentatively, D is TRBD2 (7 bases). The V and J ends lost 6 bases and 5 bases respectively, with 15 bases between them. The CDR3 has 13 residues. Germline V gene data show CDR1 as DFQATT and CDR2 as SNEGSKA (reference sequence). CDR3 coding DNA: TGCAGTGCCGTGGGGGGGGCCGGAGATACGCAGTATTTT. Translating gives CSAVGGAGDTQYF.